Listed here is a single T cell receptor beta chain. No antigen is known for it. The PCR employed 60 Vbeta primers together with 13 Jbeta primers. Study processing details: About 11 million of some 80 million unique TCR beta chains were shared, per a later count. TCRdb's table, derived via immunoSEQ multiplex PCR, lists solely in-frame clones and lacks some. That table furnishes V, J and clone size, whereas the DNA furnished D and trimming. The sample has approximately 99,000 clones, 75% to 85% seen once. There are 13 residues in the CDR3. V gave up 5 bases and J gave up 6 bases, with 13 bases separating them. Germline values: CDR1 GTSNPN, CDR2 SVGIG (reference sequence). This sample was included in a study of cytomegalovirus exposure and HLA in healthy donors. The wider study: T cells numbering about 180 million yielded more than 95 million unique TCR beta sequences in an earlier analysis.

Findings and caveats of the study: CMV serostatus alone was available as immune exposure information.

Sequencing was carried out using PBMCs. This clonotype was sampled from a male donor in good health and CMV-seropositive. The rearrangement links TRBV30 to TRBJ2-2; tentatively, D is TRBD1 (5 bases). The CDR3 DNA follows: TGTGCCTGGGGTCCAGGGCCCCCCGGGGAGCTGTTTTTT. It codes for CAWGPGPPGELFF.